Below, one T cell receptor (beta chain) is given with its context. With 0 bases clipped from V and 2 bases from J, the junction kept 4 bases outside the gene matches. Germline V gives CDR1 SGDLS, CDR2 YYNGEE. The CDR3 covers 16 residues. This entry is derived from a study of OX40 agonist ivuxolimab in advanced cancers. This table comes from immunoSEQ multiplex PCR, and its TCRdb copy is limited to in-frame clones, with some not included. The sample has around 65,000 clones; 88% are singletons. The source is an adult with an advanced solid tumor such as melanoma, head and neck, liver or kidney cancer. The sample here was CD4+ or CD8+ T cells sorted from blood, taken in a trial of the OX40 agonist ivuxolimab. The chain couples TRBV9 to TRBJ1-3; 8 bases line up with TRBD1. CDR3 nucleotides: TGTGCCAGCAGCGTAGTAGACAGGGGCCCTGGAAACACCATATATTTT. Amino acids: CASSVVDRGPGNTIYF.